Below are 11 T cell receptor beta chains sequenced from a single sample in a study of blood T cell repertoires in COVID-19. Assay used: immunoSEQ multiplex PCR; TCRdb lists only in-frame clones, some missing. The sample has over 90,000 clones; around 83% are singletons. Specimen: peripheral blood. These receptors were taken from an older woman in a cohort sampled during active or convalescent COVID-19.

The chain couples TRBV7-2 to TRBJ1-1; possibly TRBD1 for D (5 bases). CDR1 SGHTA and CDR2 FQGNSA come from the germline V gene. The CDR3 is 14 amino acids. Trimming shortened V by 5 bases and J by 6 bases, and 16 bases separated the two germline ends. In DNA form, the CDR3 reads TGTGCCAGCAGCCGGGGGACGTTGAGTGCTGAAGCTTTCTTT. Its protein is CASSRGTLSAEAFF.

In this sample, this clone turned up once. The chain recombines TRBV2 with TRBJ2-3, with D uncertain. The germline V gene encodes CDR1 SNHLY and CDR2 FYNNEI. CDR3 length: 11 amino acids. Trimming left V 7 bases short and J 1 base short, with 3 bases between. The CDR3 bases are TGTGCCAGCACTCGCACAGATACGCAGTATTTT. This encodes CASTRTDTQYF.

The gene calls are TRBV7-9 and TRBJ2-1; D uncertain. This CDR3 region has 12 residues. Per germline, CDR1 SEHNR and CDR2 FQNEAQ (reference sequence). Trimming left V 3 bases short and J 7 bases short, with 7 bases between. CDR3 sequence: CASSFLVNEQFF. CDR3 in DNA: TGTGCCAGCAGCTTTTTAGTGAATGAGCAGTTCTTC. Variable domain in full (rest from reference TRBV7-9 and TRBJ2-1): DTGVSQNPRHKITKRGQNVTFRCDPISEHNRLYWYRQTLGQGPEFLTYFQNEAQLEKSRLLSDRFSAERPKGSFSTLEIQRTEQGDSAMYLCASSFLVNEQFFGPGTRLTVL.

This chain links TRBV5-6 with TRBJ2-5; 8 bases fit TRBD2. There are 14 residues in the CDR3. Germline lookup yields CDR1 SGHDT and CDR2 YYEEEE. The V segment lost 1 base and the J segment 3 bases; nucleotides outside the gene matches: 2. CDR3 DNA sequence: TGTGCCAGCAGCTTGACTAGCGGCAAAGAGACCCAGTACTTC. Amino acids: CASSLTSGKETQYF.

The chain joins TRBV3-1 (or the pseudogene TRBV3-2) to TRBJ1-3; 8 bases match TRBD1. Germline trimming cut 0 bases from V and 8 bases from J; bases unmatched to any gene: 6. The germline CDR1 and CDR2 sequences are LGHDT and YNNKEL (reference sequence). There are 15 residues in the CDR3. The CDR3 region has the DNA TGTGCCAGCAGCCAAGACACGACAGGGGCGGACACCATATATTTT. Its translation: CASSQDTTGADTIYF.

The chain has TRBV6-5 and TRBJ2-7, with 7 bases aligning to TRBD2. Unmatched junction bases numbered 7, after V lost 5 bases and J lost 0 bases. CDR3 length: 15 residues. The germline CDR1 and CDR2 sequences are MNHEY and SVGAGI. The CDR3, as DNA: TGTGCCAGCAGTCAACCAGCGGGGTCCTCCTACGAGCAGTACTTC. Its translation: CASSQPAGSSYEQYF.

The rearrangement links TRBV27 to TRBJ2-1, with a possible D match to TRBD2 (6 bases). Germline V CDR1 and CDR2: MNHEY, SMNVEV (reference sequence). The CDR3 has 13 amino acids. With 3 bases removed from V and 7 bases from J, the gap between germline ends came to 10 bases. This CDR3 reads CASSFGRANEQFF. The CDR3 bases are TGTGCCAGCAGTTTCGGGAGAGCAAATGAGCAGTTCTTC.

This clone was recorded a few times. CDR3 amino acids: CASSLAYEQFF. The CDR3 DNA is TGTGCCAGCAGCCTAGCCTATGAGCAGTTCTTC. The chain combines TRBV11-2 with TRBJ2-1; D may be TRBD2 (5 bases). The CDR3 loop spans 11 amino acids. The V gene lost 5 bases and the J gene lost 8 bases, with 7 bases spanning the gap. CDR1 is SGHAT, CDR2 FQNNGV, per germline.

The V call is TRBV7-9, the J call TRBJ2-7, with D perhaps TRBD1 (5 bases). Trimming shortened V by 7 bases and J by 1 base, and 11 bases separated the two germline ends. This CDR3 has 13 residues. Germline loops: CDR1 SEHNR, CDR2 FQNEAQ (reference sequence). CDR3 in DNA: TGTGCCAGCAAGGGGCAGGGATCCTACGAGCAGTACTTC. Translation: CASKGQGSYEQYF.

The V and J genes are TRBV7-9 and TRBJ2-2; TRBD2 aligns across 8 bases. Germline values: CDR1 SEHNR, CDR2 FQNEAQ (reference sequence). The ends lost 0 bases at V and 0 bases at J; junction bases unmatched: 9. There are 19 residues in the CDR3. The CDR3 nucleotides read TGTGCCAGCAGCTTAGCGAGGACCGGGGGGGCCGCGAACACCGGGGAGCTGTTTTTT. Translated: CASSLARTGGAANTGELFF.

The J gene is TRBJ1-2, the V gene TRBV28, with TRBD1 matching over 7 bases. This CDR3 region has 14 residues. The V segment lost 7 bases and the J segment 5 bases; nucleotides outside the gene matches: 10. Germline V gene lookup returns CDR1 MDHEN and CDR2 SYDVKM. In nucleotides, the CDR3 is TGTGCCAGCACCTCCGGGACAGACCCTTATGGCTACACCTTC. This gives the protein CASTSGTDPYGYTF.